The sequence of this TCR beta chain was determined in a study of blood T cell repertoires in COVID-19. About the study: The origin of the acute and convalescent COVID-19 samples was the United States, Italy and Spain. T cells, B-cell-depleted T cells, or PBMCs provided the cDNA or gDNA that served as material.

A word on this clone: Other nucleotide sequences in the sample specify the same CDR3.

Generated by immunoSEQ multiplex PCR, the TCRdb table keeps only in-frame clones and is missing some. Here the sample spans fewer than 300,000 clones, 70% to 85% being singletons. V trimming: 2 bases; J trimming: 4 bases; junction bases outside the gene matches: 1. In germline, CDR1 is MNHEY, CDR2 SVGEGT. The CDR3 contains 13 residues. The sample consisted of peripheral blood. The TCR comes from a woman of 80 years or more with acute or convalescent COVID-19. The V call is TRBV6-2 or TRBV6-3, the J call TRBJ1-2; TRBD1 matches at 7 bases. CDR3 sequence (DNA): TGTGCCAGCAGTTACGGACAGGTCTATGGCTACACCTTC. Translating gives CASSYGQVYGYTF.